Below, one T cell receptor beta chain is given with its context. Its recognized antigen is unknown. Base qualities were left out, and no much larger clone turns up one base away. The entry originates in a study of tumor-infiltrating lymphocytes in oesophageal squamous cell carcinoma (dated by TCRdb to 2016 to 2017). The germline V gene yields SGHTA for CDR1 and FQGNSA for CDR2. The V end loses 5 bases and the J end loses 7 bases, and a stretch of 9 bases separates them. The CDR3 holds 12 amino acids from the cysteine to the phenylalanine. Of all the DNA, just the CDR3 is kept, 36 bases in frame from base 1. Receptors were amplified or captured by PCR. TCRdb names Illumina HiSeq 2000 as the instrument used. TCRdb reanalyzed the raw reads on its own, using fastp at Q25 for trimming and MiXCR for clone calling, and kept in-frame beta chains. Each CDR3 protein gets just one entry, which takes the most common genes and DNA from the rows behind it. This sample holds 16,000 or so distinct CDR3 sequences; around 52% were observed only once. Jointly, the top ten make up over 15% of the sample.

The clonotype comes from a male donor with esophageal squamous cell carcinoma. Sequenced sample: esophageal tumor tissue. This chain is built from TRBV7-2 and TRBJ2-1; the D gene cannot be named for sure. The nucleotides read TGTGCCAGCAGCCCTCTAGAGAATGAGCAGTTCTTC. The translation is CASSPLENEQFF. Extended through the reference TRBV7-2 and TRBJ2-1 proteins, this CDR3 yields the full variable domain: GAGVSQSPSNKVTEKGKDVELRCDPISGHTALYWYRQSLGQGLEFLIYFQGNSAPDKSGLPSDRFSAERTGGSVSTLTIQRTQQEDSAVYLCASSPLENEQFFGPGTRLTVL.